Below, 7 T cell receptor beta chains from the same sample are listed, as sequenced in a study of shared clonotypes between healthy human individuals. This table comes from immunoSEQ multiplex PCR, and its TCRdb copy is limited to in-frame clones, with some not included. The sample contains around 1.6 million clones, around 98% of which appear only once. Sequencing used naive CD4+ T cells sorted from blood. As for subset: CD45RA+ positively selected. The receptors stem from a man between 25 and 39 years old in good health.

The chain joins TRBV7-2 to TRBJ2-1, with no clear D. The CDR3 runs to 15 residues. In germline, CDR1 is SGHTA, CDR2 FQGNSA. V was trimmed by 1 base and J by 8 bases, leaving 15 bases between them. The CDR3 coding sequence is TGTGCCAGCAGCTTAGAGGCTGTAGTAAAATATGAGCAGTTCTTC. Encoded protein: CASSLEAVVKYEQFF.

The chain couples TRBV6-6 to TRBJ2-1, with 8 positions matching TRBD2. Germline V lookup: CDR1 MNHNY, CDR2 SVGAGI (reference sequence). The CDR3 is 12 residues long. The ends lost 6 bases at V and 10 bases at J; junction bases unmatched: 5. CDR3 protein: CASSRSGTEQFF. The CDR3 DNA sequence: TGTGCCAGCAGCCGTAGCGGGACCGAGCAGTTCTTC.

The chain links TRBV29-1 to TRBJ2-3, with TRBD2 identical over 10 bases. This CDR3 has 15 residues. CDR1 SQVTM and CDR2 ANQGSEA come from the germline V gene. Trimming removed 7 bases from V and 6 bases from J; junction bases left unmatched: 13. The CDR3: CSASTPSGSVDTQYF. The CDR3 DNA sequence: TGCAGCGCATCAACCCCTAGCGGGAGTGTGGATACGCAGTATTTT.

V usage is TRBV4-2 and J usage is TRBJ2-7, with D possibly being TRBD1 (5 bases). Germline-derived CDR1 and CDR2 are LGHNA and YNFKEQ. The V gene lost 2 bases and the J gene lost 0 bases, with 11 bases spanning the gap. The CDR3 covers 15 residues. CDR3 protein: CASSQQGSSSYEQYF. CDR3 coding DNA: TGTGCCAGCAGCCAACAGGGCTCTAGCTCCTACGAGCAGTACTTC.

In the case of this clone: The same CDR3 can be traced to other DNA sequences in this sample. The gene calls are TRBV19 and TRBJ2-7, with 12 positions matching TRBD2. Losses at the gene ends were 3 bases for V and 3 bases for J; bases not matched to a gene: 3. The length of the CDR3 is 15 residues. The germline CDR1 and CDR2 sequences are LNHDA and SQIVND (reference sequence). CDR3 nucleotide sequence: TGTGCCAGTAGTATTCTAGCGGGAGGGCTCTACGAGCAGTACTTC. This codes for CASSILAGGLYEQYF.

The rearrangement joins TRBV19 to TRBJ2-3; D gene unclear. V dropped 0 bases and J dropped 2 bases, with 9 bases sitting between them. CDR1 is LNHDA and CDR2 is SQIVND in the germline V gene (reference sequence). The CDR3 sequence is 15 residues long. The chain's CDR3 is CASSIDRHITDTQYF. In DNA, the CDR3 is TGTGCCAGTAGTATAGATCGCCACATCACAGATACGCAGTATTTT.

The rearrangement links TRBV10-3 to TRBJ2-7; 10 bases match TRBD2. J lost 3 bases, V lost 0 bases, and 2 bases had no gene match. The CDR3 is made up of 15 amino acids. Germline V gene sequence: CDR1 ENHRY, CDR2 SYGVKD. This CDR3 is CAISESLAGDYEQYF. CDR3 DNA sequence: TGTGCCATCAGTGAGTCTCTAGCGGGGGACTACGAGCAGTACTTC.